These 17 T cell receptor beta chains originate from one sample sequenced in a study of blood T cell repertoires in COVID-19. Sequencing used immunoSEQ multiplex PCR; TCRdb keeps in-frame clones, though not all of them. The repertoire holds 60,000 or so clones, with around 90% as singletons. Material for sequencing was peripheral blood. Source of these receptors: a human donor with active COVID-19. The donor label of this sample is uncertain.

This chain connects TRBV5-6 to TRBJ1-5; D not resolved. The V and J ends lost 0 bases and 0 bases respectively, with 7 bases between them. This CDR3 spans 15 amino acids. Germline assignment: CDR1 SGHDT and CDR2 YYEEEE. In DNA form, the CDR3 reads TGTGCCAGCAGCTTGGGAACTTATAGCAATCAGCCCCAGCATTTT. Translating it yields CASSLGTYSNQPQHF.

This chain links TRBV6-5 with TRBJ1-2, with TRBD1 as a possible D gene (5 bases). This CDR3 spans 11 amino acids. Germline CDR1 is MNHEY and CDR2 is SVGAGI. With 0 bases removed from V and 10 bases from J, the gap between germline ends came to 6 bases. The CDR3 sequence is CASSYSDTYTF. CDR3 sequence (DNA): TGTGCCAGCAGTTACTCGGACACCTACACCTTC.

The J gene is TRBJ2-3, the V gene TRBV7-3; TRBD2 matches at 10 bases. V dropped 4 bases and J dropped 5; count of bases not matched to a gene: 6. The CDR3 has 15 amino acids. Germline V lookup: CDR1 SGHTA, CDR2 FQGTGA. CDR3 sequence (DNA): TGTGCCAGCAGCTCGTTAGCGGGAGGAATAGATACGCAGTATTTT. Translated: CASSSLAGGIDTQYF.

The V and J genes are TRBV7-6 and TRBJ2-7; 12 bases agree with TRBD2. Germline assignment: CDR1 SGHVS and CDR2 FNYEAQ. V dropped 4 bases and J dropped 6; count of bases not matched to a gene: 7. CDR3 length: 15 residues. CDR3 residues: CASSSLAGGWGEQYF. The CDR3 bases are TGTGCCAGCAGCTCGCTAGCGGGAGGGTGGGGCGAGCAGTACTTC.

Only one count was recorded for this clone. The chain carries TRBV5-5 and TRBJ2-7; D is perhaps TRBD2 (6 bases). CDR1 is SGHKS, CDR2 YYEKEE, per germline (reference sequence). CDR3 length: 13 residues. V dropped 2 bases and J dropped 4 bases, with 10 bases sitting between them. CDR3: CASSFAGPYEQYF. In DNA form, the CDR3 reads TGTGCCAGCAGCTTTGCGGGACCGTACGAGCAGTACTTC.

The CDR3 bases are TGTGCCAGCACCCCACGGAACCCTAGGGTGGGACAGCACACCGGGGAGCTGTTTTTT. Protein sequence: CASTPRNPRVGQHTGELFF. This chain uses TRBV7-3 with TRBJ2-2, with 7 bases fitting TRBD1. The CDR3 spans 19 residues. The V gene end was trimmed by 7 bases and the J gene end by 3 bases; junction bases not matched to a gene: 20. CDR1 is SGHTA and CDR2 is FQGTGA in the germline V gene. Full variable domain (missing parts from reference TRBV7-3 and TRBJ2-2): GAGVSQTPSNKVTEKGKYVELRCDPISGHTALYWYRQSLGQGPEFLIYFQGTGAADDSGLPNDRFFAVRPEGSVSTLKIQRTERGDSAVYLCASTPRNPRVGQHTGELFFGEGSRLTVL.

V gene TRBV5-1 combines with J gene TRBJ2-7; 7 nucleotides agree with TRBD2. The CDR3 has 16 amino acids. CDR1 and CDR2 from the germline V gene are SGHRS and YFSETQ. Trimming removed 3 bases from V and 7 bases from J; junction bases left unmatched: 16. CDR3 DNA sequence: TGCGCCAGCAGCTCCCTCTCGGGGGGTTCGGCTGGGGAGCAGTACTTC. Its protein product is CASSSLSGGSAGEQYF.

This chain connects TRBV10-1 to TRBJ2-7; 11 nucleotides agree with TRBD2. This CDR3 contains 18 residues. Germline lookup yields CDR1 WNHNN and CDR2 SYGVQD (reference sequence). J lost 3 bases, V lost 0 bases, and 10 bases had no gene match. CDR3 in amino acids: CASSESPRSSGGHYEQYF. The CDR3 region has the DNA TGCGCCAGCAGTGAGTCGCCGCGGTCTAGCGGGGGGCACTACGAGCAGTACTTC.

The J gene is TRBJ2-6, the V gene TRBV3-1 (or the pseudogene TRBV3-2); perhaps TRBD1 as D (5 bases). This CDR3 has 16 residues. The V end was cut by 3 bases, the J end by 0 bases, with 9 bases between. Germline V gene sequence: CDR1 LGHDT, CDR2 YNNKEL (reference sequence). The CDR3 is CASSQGPISGANVLTF. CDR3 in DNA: TGTGCCAGCAGCCAGGGGCCTATCTCTGGGGCCAACGTCCTGACTTTC.

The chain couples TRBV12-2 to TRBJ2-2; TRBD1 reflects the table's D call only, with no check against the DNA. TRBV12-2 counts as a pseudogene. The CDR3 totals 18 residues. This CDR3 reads CASRLSAKRHPNTGELFF. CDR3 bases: TGTGCAAGTCGCTTATCAGCTAAACGACACCCGAACACCGGGGAGCTGTTTTTT.

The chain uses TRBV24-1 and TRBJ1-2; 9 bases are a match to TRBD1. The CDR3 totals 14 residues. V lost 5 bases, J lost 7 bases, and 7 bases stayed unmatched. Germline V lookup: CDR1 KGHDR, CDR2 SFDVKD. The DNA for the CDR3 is TGTGCCACCAGTGGAAGACAGGGGGATGCTGGCTACACCTTC. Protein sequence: CATSGRQGDAGYTF.

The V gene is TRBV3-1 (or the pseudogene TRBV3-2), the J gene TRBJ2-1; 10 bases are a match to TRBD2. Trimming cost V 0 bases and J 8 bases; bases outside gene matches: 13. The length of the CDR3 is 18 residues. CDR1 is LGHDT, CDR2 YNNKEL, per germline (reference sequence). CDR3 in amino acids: CASSQDPVTSGTPHEQFF. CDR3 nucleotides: TGTGCCAGCAGCCAAGACCCCGTAACTAGCGGGACTCCACATGAGCAGTTCTTC.

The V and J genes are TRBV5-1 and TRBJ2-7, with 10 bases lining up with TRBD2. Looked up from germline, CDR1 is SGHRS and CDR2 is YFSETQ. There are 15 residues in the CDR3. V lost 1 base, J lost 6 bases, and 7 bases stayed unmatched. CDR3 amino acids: CASSLHPAGGVEQYF. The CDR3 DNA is TGCGCCAGCAGCTTGCATCCAGCGGGAGGGGTCGAGCAGTACTTC.

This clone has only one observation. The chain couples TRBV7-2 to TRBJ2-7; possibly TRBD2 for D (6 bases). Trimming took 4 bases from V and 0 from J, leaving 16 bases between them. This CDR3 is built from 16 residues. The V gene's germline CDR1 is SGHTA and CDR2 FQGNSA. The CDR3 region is CASSYLGRGSSYEQYF. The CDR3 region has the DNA TGTGCCAGCAGCTACTTGGGGCGGGGAAGCTCCTACGAGCAGTACTTC.

CDR3 residues: CASSRLLQRGGTDTQYF. The CDR3 DNA follows: TGTGCCAGCAGCCGGTTACTGCAGCGGGGTGGCACAGATACGCAGTATTTT. The chain carries TRBV5-6 and TRBJ2-3; 7 positions match TRBD2. CDR3 length equals 17 residues. The germline V gene encodes CDR1 SGHDT and CDR2 YYEEEE. After removal of 4 bases from V and 1 base from J, the junction contained 12 bases not matched to a gene.

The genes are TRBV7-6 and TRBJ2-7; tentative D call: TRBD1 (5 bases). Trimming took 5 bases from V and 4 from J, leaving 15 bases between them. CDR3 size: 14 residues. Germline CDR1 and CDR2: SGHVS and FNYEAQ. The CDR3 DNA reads TGTGCCAGCAGCCCTCAGGGCCCTTTGTACGAGCAGTACTTC. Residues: CASSPQGPLYEQYF.

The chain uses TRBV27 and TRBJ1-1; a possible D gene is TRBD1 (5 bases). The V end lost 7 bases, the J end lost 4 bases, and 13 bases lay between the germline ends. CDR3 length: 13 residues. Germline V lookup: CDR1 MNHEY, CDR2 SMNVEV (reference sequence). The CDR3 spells CASTLTGGTEAFF. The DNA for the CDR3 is TGTGCCAGCACTCTTACGGGGGGCACTGAAGCTTTCTTT.